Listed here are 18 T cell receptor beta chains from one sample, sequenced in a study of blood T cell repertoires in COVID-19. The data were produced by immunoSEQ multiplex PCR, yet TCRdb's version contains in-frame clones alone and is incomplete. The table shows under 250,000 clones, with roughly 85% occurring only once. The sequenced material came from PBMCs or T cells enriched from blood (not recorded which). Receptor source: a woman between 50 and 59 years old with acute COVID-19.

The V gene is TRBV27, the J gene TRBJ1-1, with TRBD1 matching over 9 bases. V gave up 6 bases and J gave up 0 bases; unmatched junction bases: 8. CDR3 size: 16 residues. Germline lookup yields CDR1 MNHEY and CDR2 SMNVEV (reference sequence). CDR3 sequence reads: CASSQQGAVMNTEAFF. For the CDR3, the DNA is TGTGCCAGCAGCCAACAGGGGGCGGTGATGAACACTGAAGCTTTCTTT.

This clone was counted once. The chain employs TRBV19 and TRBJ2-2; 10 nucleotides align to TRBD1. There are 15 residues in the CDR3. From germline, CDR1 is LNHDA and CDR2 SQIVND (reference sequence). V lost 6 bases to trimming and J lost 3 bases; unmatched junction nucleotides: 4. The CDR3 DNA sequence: TGTGCCAGTAGCACGGGACAGGGGTACACCGGGGAGCTGTTTTTT. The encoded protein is CASSTGQGYTGELFF. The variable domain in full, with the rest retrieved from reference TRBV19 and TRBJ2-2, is DGGITQSPKYLFRKEGQNVTLSCEQNLNHDAMYWYRQDPGQGLRLIYYSQIVNDFQKGDIAEGYSVSREKKESFPLTVTSAQKNPTAFYLCASSTGQGYTGELFFGEGSRLTVL.

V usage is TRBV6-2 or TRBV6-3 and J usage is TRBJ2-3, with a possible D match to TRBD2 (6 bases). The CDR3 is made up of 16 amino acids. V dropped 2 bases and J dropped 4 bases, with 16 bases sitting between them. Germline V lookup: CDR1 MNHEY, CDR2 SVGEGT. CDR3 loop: CASSYRVAEDSDTQYF. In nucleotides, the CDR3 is TGTGCCAGCAGTTACAGAGTAGCGGAGGATTCAGATACGCAGTATTTT.

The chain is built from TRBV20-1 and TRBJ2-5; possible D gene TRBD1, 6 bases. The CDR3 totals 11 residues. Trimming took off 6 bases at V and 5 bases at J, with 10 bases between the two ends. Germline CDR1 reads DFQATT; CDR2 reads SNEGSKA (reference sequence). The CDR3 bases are TGCAGTGCGAGGGACACTGAGACCCAGTACTTC. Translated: CSARDTETQYF.

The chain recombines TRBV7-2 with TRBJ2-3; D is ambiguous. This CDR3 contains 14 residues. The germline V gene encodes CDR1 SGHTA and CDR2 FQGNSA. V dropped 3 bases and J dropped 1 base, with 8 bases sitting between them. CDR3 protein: CASSFQLGTDTQYF. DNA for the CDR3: TGTGCCAGCAGCTTCCAACTTGGCACAGATACGCAGTATTTT. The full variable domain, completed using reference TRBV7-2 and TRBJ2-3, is GAGVSQSPSNKVTEKGKDVELRCDPISGHTALYWYRQSLGQGLEFLIYFQGNSAPDKSGLPSDRFSAERTGGSVSTLTIQRTQQEDSAVYLCASSFQLGTDTQYFGPGTRLTVL.

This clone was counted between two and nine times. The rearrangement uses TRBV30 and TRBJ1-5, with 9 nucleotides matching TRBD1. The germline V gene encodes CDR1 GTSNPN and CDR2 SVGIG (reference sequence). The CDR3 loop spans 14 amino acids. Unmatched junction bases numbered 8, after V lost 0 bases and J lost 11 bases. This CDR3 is CAWSVPGQGTAQHF. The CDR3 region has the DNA TGTGCCTGGAGTGTGCCGGGACAGGGCACGGCCCAGCATTTT.

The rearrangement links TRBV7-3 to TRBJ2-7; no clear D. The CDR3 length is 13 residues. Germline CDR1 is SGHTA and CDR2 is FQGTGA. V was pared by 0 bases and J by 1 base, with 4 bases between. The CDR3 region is CASSLTRSYEQYF. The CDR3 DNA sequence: TGTGCCAGCAGCTTAACGAGGTCCTACGAGCAGTACTTC.

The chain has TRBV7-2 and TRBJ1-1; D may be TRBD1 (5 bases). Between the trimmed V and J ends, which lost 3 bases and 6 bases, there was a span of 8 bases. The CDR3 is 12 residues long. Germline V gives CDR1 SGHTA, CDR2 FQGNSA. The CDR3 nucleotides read TGTGCCAGCAGCTTTGTGACAGCTGAAGCTTTCTTT. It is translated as CASSFVTAEAFF. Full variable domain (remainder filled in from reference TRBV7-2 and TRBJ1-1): GAGVSQSPSNKVTEKGKDVELRCDPISGHTALYWYRQSLGQGLEFLIYFQGNSAPDKSGLPSDRFSAERTGGSVSTLTIQRTQQEDSAVYLCASSFVTAEAFFGQGTRLTVV.

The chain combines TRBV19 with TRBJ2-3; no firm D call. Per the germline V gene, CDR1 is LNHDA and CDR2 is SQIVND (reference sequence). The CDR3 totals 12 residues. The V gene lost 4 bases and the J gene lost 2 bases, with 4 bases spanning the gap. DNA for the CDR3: TGTGCCAGTAGTACAGTCACAGATACGCAGTATTTT. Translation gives CASSTVTDTQYF.

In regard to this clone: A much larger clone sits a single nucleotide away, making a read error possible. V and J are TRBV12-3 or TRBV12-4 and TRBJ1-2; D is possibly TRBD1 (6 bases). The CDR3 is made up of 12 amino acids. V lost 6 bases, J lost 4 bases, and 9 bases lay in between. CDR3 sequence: CASRQGSYGYTF. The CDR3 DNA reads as TGTGCCAGCAGGCAGGGGTCCTATGGCTACACCTTC.

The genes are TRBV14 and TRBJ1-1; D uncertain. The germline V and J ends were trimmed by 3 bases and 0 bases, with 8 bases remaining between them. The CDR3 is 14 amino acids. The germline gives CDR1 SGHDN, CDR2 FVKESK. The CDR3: CASSHYQVNTEAFF. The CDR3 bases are TGTGCCAGCAGCCACTACCAGGTGAACACTGAAGCTTTCTTT.

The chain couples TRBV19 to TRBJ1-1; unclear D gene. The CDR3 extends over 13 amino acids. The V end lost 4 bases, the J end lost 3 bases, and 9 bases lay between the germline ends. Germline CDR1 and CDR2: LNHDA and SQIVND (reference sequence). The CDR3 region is CASSRNGDTEAFF. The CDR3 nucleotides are TGTGCCAGTAGTAGGAACGGGGACACTGAAGCTTTCTTT.

Written as DNA, the CDR3 is TGTGCCAGTAGTATAGTCGGGACACCGGACTACGAGCAGTACTTC. Its translation: CASSIVGTPDYEQYF. This rearrangement joins TRBV19 to TRBJ2-7, with D possibly TRBD1 on 6 matching bases. CDR3 length: 15 residues. Trimming took 1 base from V and 3 from J, leaving 13 bases between them. Germline loops: CDR1 LNHDA, CDR2 SQIVND (reference sequence).

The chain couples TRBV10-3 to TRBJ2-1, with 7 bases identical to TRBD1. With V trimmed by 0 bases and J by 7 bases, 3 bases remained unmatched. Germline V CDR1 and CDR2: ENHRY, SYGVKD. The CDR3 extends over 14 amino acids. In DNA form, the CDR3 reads TGTGCCATCAGTGAGTCAAGGGACAGAAATGAGCAGTTCTTC. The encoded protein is CAISESRDRNEQFF.

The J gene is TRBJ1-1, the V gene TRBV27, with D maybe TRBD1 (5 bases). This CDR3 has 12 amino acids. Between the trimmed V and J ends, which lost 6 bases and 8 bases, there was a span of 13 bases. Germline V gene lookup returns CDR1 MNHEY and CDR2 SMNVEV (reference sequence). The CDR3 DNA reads TGTGCCAGCAGCGATTTAGGGGCCGAAGCTTTCTTT. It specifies CASSDLGAEAFF.

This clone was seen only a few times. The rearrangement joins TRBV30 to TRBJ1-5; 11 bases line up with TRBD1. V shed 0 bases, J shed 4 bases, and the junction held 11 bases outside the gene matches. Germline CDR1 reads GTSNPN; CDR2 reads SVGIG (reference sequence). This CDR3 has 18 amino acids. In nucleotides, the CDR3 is TGTGCCTGGAGTGTAGGTGTAGGGACAGGGGGGCGAAATCAGCCCCAGCATTTT. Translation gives CAWSVGVGTGGRNQPQHF. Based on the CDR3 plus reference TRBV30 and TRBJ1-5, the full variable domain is SQTIHQWPATLVQPVGSPLSLECTVEGTSNPNLYWYRQAAGRGLQLLFYSVGIGQISSEVPQNLSASRPQDRQFILSSKKLLLSDSGFYLCAWSVGVGTGGRNQPQHFGDGTRLSIL.

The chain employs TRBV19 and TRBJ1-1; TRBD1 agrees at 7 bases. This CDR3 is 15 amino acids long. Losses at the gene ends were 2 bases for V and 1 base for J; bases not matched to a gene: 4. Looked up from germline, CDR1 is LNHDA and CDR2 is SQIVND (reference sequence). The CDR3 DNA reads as TGTGCCAGTAGTATAACAGGGGTGAAGAACACTGAAGCTTTCTTT. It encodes CASSITGVKNTEAFF.

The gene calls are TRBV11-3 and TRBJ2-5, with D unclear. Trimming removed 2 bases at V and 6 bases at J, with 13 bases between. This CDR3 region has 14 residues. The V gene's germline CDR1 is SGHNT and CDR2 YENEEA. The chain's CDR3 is CASSLNGWAQTQYF. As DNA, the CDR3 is TGTGCCAGCAGCTTAAACGGTTGGGCCCAGACCCAGTACTTC.